One sample yielded the 27 T cell receptor beta chains listed below, sequenced in a study of cytomegalovirus exposure and HLA in healthy donors. Using immunoSEQ multiplex PCR, the repertoire was profiled, and TCRdb retains in-frame clones only, with some absent. The sample carries under 400,000 clones, approximately 85% recorded once. Sample: PBMCs. These receptors were collected from a man aged 30 to 45 in good health and CMV-seronegative.

This chain uses TRBV19 with TRBJ1-5, with 9 bases aligning to TRBD1. The CDR3 runs to 16 residues. Trimming at V came to 4 bases and at J to 3 bases, leaving 7 bases not matched to a gene. Germline-derived CDR1 and CDR2 are LNHDA and SQIVND (reference sequence). The CDR3 region has the DNA TGTGCCAGTAGTACCTCTACAGGGGGCCACAATCAGCCCCAGCATTTT. It specifies CASSTSTGGHNQPQHF.

The chain employs TRBV4-1 and TRBJ2-2, with a possible D match to TRBD1 (7 bases). The CDR3 sequence is 15 residues long. V was cut by 2 bases and J by 7 bases, with 14 bases left in between. The germline gives CDR1 MGHRA, CDR2 YSYEKL. The CDR3 DNA reads TGCGCCAGCAGCCAACGACAGGGAGGAAGCGGGGAGCTGTTTTTT. Encoded protein: CASSQRQGGSGELFF.

This clone was detected only a few times. The rearrangement joins TRBV18 to TRBJ2-2; 8 bases match TRBD1. Germline CDR1 and CDR2: KGHSH and LQKENI. The CDR3 is 14 amino acids. With 8 bases clipped from V and 4 bases from J, the junction kept 6 bases outside the gene matches. The CDR3 is CASRQGSGTGELFF. The CDR3 nucleotides are TGTGCCAGCCGACAGGGGTCGGGCACCGGGGAGCTGTTTTTT.

The chain has TRBV7-8 and TRBJ2-3, with D possibly matching TRBD2 (6 bases). The CDR3 loop spans 12 amino acids. Between the trimmed V and J ends, which lost 3 bases and 11 bases, there was a span of 12 bases. Germline V gene lookup returns CDR1 SGHVS and CDR2 FQNEAQ. The CDR3 DNA is TGTGCCAGCAGCTTTGCCGGGGGTGGGCAGTATTTT. The encoded protein is CASSFAGGGQYF.

There are a few counts of this clone. The chain has TRBV6-1 and TRBJ2-1, with D unclear. Trimming shortened V by 7 bases and J by 0 bases, and 13 bases separated the two germline ends. The CDR3 sequence is 15 residues long. CDR1 is MNHNS, CDR2 SASEGT, per germline. DNA for the CDR3: TGTGCCAGCAAACTCGAACTGAGCTCCTACAATGAGCAGTTCTTC. Amino acids: CASKLELSSYNEQFF.

The genes are TRBV18 and TRBJ2-7, with 12 positions matching TRBD1. The CDR3 has 14 residues. Germline CDR1 is KGHSH and CDR2 is LQKENI. Trimming at V came to 3 bases and at J to 6 bases, leaving 3 bases not matched to a gene. The CDR3 protein is CASSPGTGGTEQYF. In DNA, the CDR3 is TGTGCCAGCTCACCCGGGACAGGGGGCACCGAGCAGTACTTC. Supplemented by reference TRBV18 and TRBJ2-7, the full variable domain reads NAGVMQNPRHLVRRRGQEARLRCSPMKGHSHVYWYRQLPEEGLKFMVYLQKENIIDESGMPKERFSAEFPKEGPSILRIQQVVRGDSAAYFCASSPGTGGTEQYFGPGTRLTVT.

This clone appeared a single time. This chain links TRBV6-5 with TRBJ1-2; 9 positions agree with TRBD1. V was clipped by 7 bases and J by 8 bases; unmatched bases: 5. This CDR3 is 12 amino acids long. From germline, CDR1 is MNHEY and CDR2 SVGAGI. The CDR3 bases are TGTGCCAGCACCGGGACAGGGTCAGGCTACACCTTC. Translated: CASTGTGSGYTF.

The V gene is TRBV6-5, the J gene TRBJ1-5, with a possible D match to TRBD1 (5 bases). Per germline, CDR1 MNHEY and CDR2 SVGAGI. The CDR3 runs 15 residues. V was pared by 2 bases and J by 4 bases, with 12 bases between. CDR3 residues: CASSYAGGGNQPQHF. CDR3 DNA: TGTGCCAGCAGTTACGCGGGGGGAGGGAATCAGCCCCAGCATTTT.

In its sample, this clone was seen once. The chain is built from TRBV5-6 and TRBJ1-2, with 8 bases fitting TRBD1. V was clipped by 4 bases and J by 4 bases; unmatched bases: 6. The CDR3 consists of 14 residues. Germline CDR1 is SGHDT and CDR2 is YYEEEE. Written as DNA, the CDR3 is TGTGCCAGCAGCCCGGACAGGGAGGGCTATGGCTACACCTTC. Translation gives CASSPDREGYGYTF. Full variable domain (remainder filled in from reference TRBV5-6 and TRBJ1-2): DAGVTQSPTHLIKTRGQQVTLRCSPKSGHDTVSWYQQALGQGPQFIFQYYEEEERQRGNFPDRFSGHQFPNYSSELNVNALLLGDSALYLCASSPDREGYGYTFGSGTRLTVV.

The genes are TRBV5-1 and TRBJ1-4; 8 bases are shared with TRBD1. Germline V lookup: CDR1 SGHRS, CDR2 YFSETQ. This CDR3 spans 14 amino acids. J lost 3 bases, V lost 5 bases, and 3 bases had no gene match. CDR3 coding DNA: TGCGCCAGCAGTATACAGGGGGCTAATGAAAAACTGTTTTTT. Translating it yields CASSIQGANEKLFF.

The chain recombines TRBV6-6 with TRBJ1-2; D might be TRBD1 (6 bases). The V gene lost 5 bases and the J gene lost 7 bases, with 8 bases spanning the gap. The germline V gene encodes CDR1 MNHNY and CDR2 SVGAGI (reference sequence). This CDR3 region has 11 residues. For the CDR3, the DNA is TGTGCCAGCAGTACAGGGTTTGGCTACACCTTC. Its translation: CASSTGFGYTF.

The chain uses TRBV18 and TRBJ2-1; 9 nucleotides agree with TRBD1. The CDR3 covers 14 residues. Trimming at V came to 2 bases and at J to 7 bases, leaving 3 bases not matched to a gene. CDR1 KGHSH and CDR2 LQKENI come from the germline V gene. CDR3 sequence (DNA): TGTGCCAGCTCACCAACAGGGGGCCCAAATGAGCAGTTCTTC. Translation: CASSPTGGPNEQFF.

The count of this clone is one. The CDR3 is CASKPRDRVGETQYF. CDR3 nucleotides: TGTGCCAGCAAACCCCGGGACAGGGTAGGGGAGACCCAGTACTTC. This chain links TRBV27 with TRBJ2-5, with 9 bases identical to TRBD1. This CDR3 has 15 amino acids. V shed 7 bases and J 5 bases; nucleotides not matched to a gene: 11. Germline CDR1 and CDR2: MNHEY and SMNVEV (reference sequence).

The chain links TRBV2 to TRBJ2-5; D may be TRBD1 (6 bases). V was cut by 5 bases and J by 4 bases, with 11 bases left in between. Per the germline V gene, CDR1 is SNHLY and CDR2 is FYNNEI. The CDR3 loop spans 13 amino acids. For the CDR3, the DNA is TGTGCCAGCAGTATACAGGGTGCAGAGACCCAGTACTTC. Protein sequence: CASSIQGAETQYF.

V gene TRBV11-2 combines with J gene TRBJ2-1, with a tentative D call TRBD2 (5 bases). Trimming shortened V by 8 bases and J by 8 bases, and 16 bases separated the two germline ends. The CDR3 runs to 13 residues. Per germline, CDR1 SGHAT and CDR2 FQNNGV. DNA for the CDR3: TGTGCCAGCCAAATGGGAGTCTGGGATGAGCAGTTCTTC. Its protein is CASQMGVWDEQFF.

Regarding this clone: In the same sample, other DNA sequences code for this CDR3. This chain uses TRBV6-6 with TRBJ1-1; no firm D call. V lost 0 bases and J lost 5, with 7 bases in between. Looked up from germline, CDR1 is MNHNY and CDR2 is SVGAGI (reference sequence). The length of the CDR3 is 13 residues. The chain's CDR3 is CASSYSRGTEAFF. DNA of the CDR3: TGTGCCAGCAGTTACTCTCGGGGAACTGAAGCTTTCTTT.

J is TRBJ2-7 and V is TRBV21-1; the table's D call, TRBD1, has no DNA check behind it. TRBV21-1 is a documented pseudogene. There are 15 residues in the CDR3. CDR3 residues: CASSKGGRAKYEQYF. For the CDR3, the DNA is TGTGCCAGCAGCAAAGGGGGCAGAGCGAAATACGAGCAGTACTTC.

This rearrangement joins TRBV27 to TRBJ1-2; D gene uncertain. The V gene's germline CDR1 is MNHEY and CDR2 SMNVEV (reference sequence). Trimming left V 9 bases short and J 0 bases short, with 8 bases between. The CDR3 has 12 residues. CDR3 residues: CASRSANYGYTF. CDR3 nucleotide sequence: TGTGCCAGTAGATCTGCTAACTATGGCTACACCTTC.

V is TRBV11-2 and J is TRBJ2-3; 10 bases align to TRBD2. V lost 5 bases, J lost 3 bases, and 8 bases stayed unmatched. Germline CDR1 SGHAT, CDR2 FQNNGV. The CDR3 covers 16 residues. CDR3 in amino acids: CASSPLGSGGTDTQYF. DNA of the CDR3: TGTGCCAGCAGCCCCCTCGGTAGCGGGGGGACAGATACGCAGTATTTT.

This clone has only a few counts. The chain has TRBV6-4 and TRBJ1-1; TRBD1 agrees at 8 bases. V was pared by 5 bases and J by 14 bases, with 4 bases of the junction left unmatched. CDR1 and CDR2 (germline): MRHNA, SNTAGT. This CDR3 comprises 10 residues. The CDR3 nucleotides are TGTGCCAGCAGTTTTGGACAGGGCTTCTTT. This encodes CASSFGQGFF.

V usage is TRBV5-6 and J usage is TRBJ2-1; D unresolved. The V end was cut by 2 bases, the J end by 8 bases, with 8 bases between. This CDR3 has 12 residues. Germline V gives CDR1 SGHDT, CDR2 YYEEEE. CDR3 DNA sequence: TGTGCCAGCAGCTTTGGAGTGCATGAGCAGTTCTTC. Its protein product is CASSFGVHEQFF.

This chain joins TRBV25-1 and TRBJ2-1, with 11 positions matching TRBD1. Trimming cost V 1 base and J 10 bases; bases outside gene matches: 9. Germline V lookup: CDR1 MGHDK, CDR2 SYGVNS. This CDR3 contains 16 residues. For the CDR3, the DNA is TGTGCCAGCAGTGAATGGGGACAGGGGGTCCGTAGGGAGCAGTTCTTC. It yields the protein CASSEWGQGVRREQFF.

The CDR3 coding sequence is TGTGCCAGCATTGCTGACAGGGCCTATGGCTACACCTTC. It translates to CASIADRAYGYTF. The V and J genes are TRBV9 and TRBJ1-2; 7 bases are shared with TRBD1. This CDR3 is built from 13 residues. Looked up from germline, CDR1 is SGDLS and CDR2 is YYNGEE. V shed 6 bases and J 4 bases; nucleotides not matched to a gene: 6.

The rearrangement uses TRBV2 and TRBJ2-7; tentative D call: TRBD2 (6 bases). CDR3 length: 14 amino acids. CDR1 is SNHLY and CDR2 is FYNNEI in the germline V gene. Trimming pared 4 bases from V and 2 bases from J, leaving 12 bases between. The DNA of the CDR3 is TGTGCCAGCAGTGTTGGGGGGTTCACCTACGAGCAGTACTTC. It translates to CASSVGGFTYEQYF.

With regard to this clone: In the same sample, other DNA sequences code for this CDR3. The rearrangement links TRBV2 to TRBJ1-4, with 7 nucleotides matching TRBD1. CDR1 and CDR2 (germline): SNHLY, FYNNEI. Trimming cost V 9 bases and J 5 bases; bases outside gene matches: 9. The CDR3 is made up of 14 amino acids. CDR3 region: CASRSTGTNEKLFF. As DNA, the CDR3 is TGTGCCAGTAGATCGACAGGGACGAATGAAAAACTGTTTTTT. Filled out from reference TRBV2 and TRBJ1-4, the complete variable domain reads EPEVTQTPSHQVTQMGQEVILRCVPISNHLYFYWYRQILGQKVEFLVSFYNNEISEKSEIFDDQFSVERPDGSNFTLKIRSTKLEDSAMYFCASRSTGTNEKLFFGSGTQLSVL.

The gene calls are TRBV7-8 and TRBJ2-1, with D tentatively TRBD1 (6 bases). V gave up 5 bases and J gave up 1 base, with 15 bases separating them. This CDR3 has 16 amino acids. From germline, CDR1 is SGHVS and CDR2 FQNEAQ. CDR3 sequence (DNA): TGTGCCAGCAGCACTCAACAGGGATTTTCCTACAATGAGCAGTTCTTC. Its translation: CASSTQQGFSYNEQFF.

V gene TRBV6-5 combines with J gene TRBJ1-2, with TRBD1 as a possible D gene (6 bases). Germline-derived CDR1 and CDR2 are MNHEY and SVGAGI. Trimming left V 8 bases short and J 4 bases short, with 20 bases between. CDR3 size: 15 residues. The chain's CDR3 is CASFSGGGRGYGYTF. The CDR3 coding sequence is TGTGCCAGCTTCTCTGGGGGGGGCAGGGGCTATGGCTACACCTTC.